The clone carrying this TCR beta chain has more than one count but fewer than ten. Its antigen remains unidentified. Germline CDR1 is SGHAT and CDR2 is FQNNGV. This CDR3 has 14 residues. The ends lost 10 bases at V and 3 bases at J; junction bases unmatched: 12. These data come from a study of T cells in Graves' hyperthyroidism and ophthalmopathy. Whole-study findings and limits: Prediction of ophthalmopathy progression came a median approximately 6.5 months pre-onset.

Researchers amplified the TCR beta CDR3 regions from RNA transcripts. The HTBI primer set drove a first-round RT-PCR of the TCR CDR3. From the multiplex PCR reads, TCRdb called clonotypes with MiXCR, one entry per CDR3 protein. The sample shows roughly 600,000 distinct CDR3 sequences, 14% of them seen only once. From around 11 ml of fresh peripheral blood, PBMCs were isolated. The sample was blood. The chain links TRBV11-2 to TRBJ2-7; 7 bases map to TRBD1. The sequence derives from a woman in her forties or fifties with Graves' ophthalmopathy. The CDR3 sequence: CATTRDRSGYEQYF. CDR3 nucleotide sequence: TGTGCCACGACCCGGGACAGAAGCGGCTACGAGCAGTACTTC.